This TCR beta chain stems from a study of blood T cell repertoires in COVID-19. On the study more broadly: Acute and convalescent COVID-19 samples came from the United States, Italy and Spain. Sources were T cells, B-cell-depleted T cells, or PBMCs; the material itself was cDNA or gDNA.

Sequenced by immunoSEQ multiplex PCR; TCRdb stores in-frame clones only, minus some. The top ten clones hold 9% of a sample with tens of thousands of clones, 80% to 90% of them seen once. V lost 5 bases and J lost 0; bases outside the gene matches: 8. This CDR3 is built from 16 residues. Looked up from germline, CDR1 is SGHDT and CDR2 is YYEEEE. The chain joins TRBV5-6 to TRBJ2-1; TRBD2 agrees at 7 bases. The source is a man aged 25 to 40 with active or convalescent COVID-19. Input material: peripheral blood. The CDR3 nucleotides are TGTGCCAGCAGGCACGACGGGGGGAGCTCCTACAATGAGCAGTTCTTC. It codes for CASRHDGGSSYNEQFF.